The clone carrying this T cell receptor beta chain has ten or more counts. Antigen unknown. MiXCR, applied by TCRdb to the 5' RACE reads, yields one record per CDR3 protein. The sample includes about 160,000 distinct CDR3 sequences, around 3.5% of them seen just once. The sample is drawn from a study of identical twins. Deletions cut 5 bases from V and 1 base from J, with 5 bases between. CDR1 is ENHRY, CDR2 SYGVKD, per germline. The CDR3 has 12 amino acids. Study-wide findings and caveats: Beta out-of-frame twin sharing showed a weaker excess. The analysis was cross-sectional rather than longitudinal within donors. Alpha sequences out of frame and shared by twins had excess low generation probability. For monozygotic twins, models underestimated out-of-frame TCR alpha sharing.

V usage is TRBV10-3 and J usage is TRBJ1-1; no clear D. The specimen sequenced was memory T cells sorted from blood. The clonotype originates from a man between 18 and 35 years old in good health. The CDR3 here is CAISPENTEAFF. The CDR3 nucleotides are TGTGCCATCAGTCCAGAGAACACTGAAGCTTTCTTT.